The 23 T cell receptor beta chains below were found in one sample sequenced in a study of cytomegalovirus exposure and HLA in healthy donors. The PCR contained 60 Vbeta and 13 Jbeta primers. Libraries were prepared by immunoSEQ multiplex PCR; TCRdb keeps only in-frame clonotypes and omits some of them. The repertoire holds about 160,000 clones, with roughly 80% as singletons. The sequencing input was PBMCs. The receptors originated from a man aged 40-55 years in good health and CMV-seronegative.

J is TRBJ2-1 and V is TRBV6-1; D remains unclear. Germline assignment: CDR1 MNHNS and CDR2 SASEGT. This CDR3 region has 11 residues. Trimming removed 3 bases at V and 9 bases at J, with 6 bases between. The CDR3 DNA is TGTGCCAGCAGTGACTCCCCTGAGCAGTTCTTC. This codes for CASSDSPEQFF.

V is TRBV19 and J is TRBJ2-4, with TRBD1 matching over 7 bases. This CDR3 spans 16 amino acids. V trimming: 1 base; J trimming: 4 bases; junction bases outside the gene matches: 7. Germline V lookup: CDR1 LNHDA, CDR2 SQIVND (reference sequence). The CDR3 is CASSIGFRDSKNIQYF. The CDR3 DNA follows: TGTGCCAGTAGTATAGGCTTCCGGGACAGTAAAAACATTCAGTACTTC.

The chain has TRBV6-5 and TRBJ1-2; 9 bases are shared with TRBD1. The trim removed 5 bases at V and 5 bases at J, leaving 9 bases unmatched. Per germline, CDR1 MNHEY and CDR2 SVGAGI. The CDR3 totals 15 residues. The CDR3 protein is CASSTPGQGNYGYTF. The CDR3, as DNA: TGTGCCAGCAGTACGCCGGGACAGGGAAATTATGGCTACACCTTC.

A few counts support this clone. This chain joins TRBV6-5 and TRBJ2-2; tentatively, D is TRBD1 (5 bases). The CDR3 has 14 residues. Trimming removed 6 bases at V and 6 bases at J, with 14 bases between. From germline, CDR1 is MNHEY and CDR2 SVGAGI. For the CDR3, the DNA is TGTGCCAGCAGGGGGTCCCAAGGGGCCGGGGAGCTGTTTTTT. This sequence encodes CASRGSQGAGELFF.

The chain couples TRBV11-2 to TRBJ2-7, with 9 bases lining up with TRBD1. Germline values: CDR1 SGHAT, CDR2 FQNNGV. The CDR3 is made up of 16 amino acids. The ends lost 3 bases at V and 5 bases at J; junction bases unmatched: 11. This chain's CDR3 is CASSFWAGTGMDEQYF. The CDR3 DNA follows: TGTGCCAGCAGCTTCTGGGCCGGGACAGGGATGGACGAGCAGTACTTC.

The chain is built from TRBV2 and TRBJ2-7; 7 bases match TRBD1. In germline, CDR1 is SNHLY, CDR2 FYNNEI. The CDR3 consists of 15 residues. Losses at the gene ends were 5 bases for V and 1 base for J; bases not matched to a gene: 8. The CDR3 bases are TGTGCCAGCAGTTATTCCGGGACAGCGTCCTACGAGCAGTACTTC. Its protein product is CASSYSGTASYEQYF. The complete variable domain, with remaining parts taken from reference TRBV2 and TRBJ2-7, reads EPEVTQTPSHQVTQMGQEVILRCVPISNHLYFYWYRQILGQKVEFLVSFYNNEISEKSEIFDDQFSVERPDGSNFTLKIRSTKLEDSAMYFCASSYSGTASYEQYFGPGTRLTVT.

The chain uses TRBV4-3 and TRBJ1-3; D remains unclear. Germline assignment: CDR1 LGHNA and CDR2 YSLEER. V was cut by 2 bases and J by 3 bases, with 20 bases left in between. The CDR3 totals 18 residues. The CDR3 protein is CASSQQIGTRGNGNTIYF. CDR3 bases: TGCGCCAGCAGCCAACAGATAGGTACACGGGGAAATGGAAACACCATATATTTT.

The chain is built from TRBV30 and TRBJ1-4; TRBD1 matches 8 bases. This CDR3 spans 13 amino acids. The V gene's germline CDR1 is GTSNPN and CDR2 SVGIG (reference sequence). Unmatched junction bases numbered 9, after V lost 8 bases and J lost 7 bases. Written as DNA, the CDR3 is TGTGCCCTTTCCGGGACAGGCATTGAAAAACTGTTTTTT. This codes for CALSGTGIEKLFF.

J is TRBJ2-3 and V is TRBV7-2; perhaps TRBD2 as D (6 bases). V gave up 0 bases and J gave up 5 bases, with 12 bases separating them. There are 15 residues in the CDR3. Germline assignment: CDR1 SGHTA and CDR2 FQGNSA. This chain's CDR3 is CASSLASWRGDTQYF. DNA of the CDR3: TGTGCCAGCAGCTTAGCATCGTGGCGGGGAGATACGCAGTATTTT.

This rearrangement joins TRBV10-3 to TRBJ1-1, with D tentatively TRBD1 (6 bases). The CDR3 loop spans 13 amino acids. CDR1 and CDR2 from the germline V gene are ENHRY and SYGVKD. V was clipped by 4 bases and J by 4 bases, with 10 bases between them. This CDR3 is CAISGGPGTEAFF. The CDR3 DNA sequence: TGTGCCATCAGTGGGGGGCCGGGCACTGAAGCTTTCTTT.

As regards this clone: The sample holds other DNA sequences that translate to the same CDR3. Here the CDR3 reads CASSYSGQGTYEQYF. The DNA for the CDR3 is TGTGCCAGCAGTTACTCGGGACAGGGAACCTACGAGCAGTACTTC. The chain carries TRBV6-5 and TRBJ2-7, with TRBD1 identical over 9 bases. CDR3 length: 15 amino acids. The germline V gene has CDR1 MNHEY and CDR2 SVGAGI. J was trimmed by 2 bases and V by 0 bases; bases with no gene match: 2.

This rearrangement joins TRBV13 to TRBJ2-7, with D possibly being TRBD1 (5 bases). The CDR3 has 15 residues. V lost 1 base and J lost 2, with 12 bases in between. Germline CDR1 is PRHDT and CDR2 is FYEKMQ (reference sequence). CDR3 sequence reads: CASSLVGDFPYEQYF. DNA of the CDR3: TGTGCCAGCAGCTTAGTAGGGGATTTCCCCTACGAGCAGTACTTC.

The J gene is TRBJ1-3, the V gene TRBV4-1; weak D call: TRBD1 (5 bases). CDR1 and CDR2 from the germline V gene are MGHRA and YSYEKL. The V end lost 1 base, the J end lost 2 bases, and 9 bases lay between the germline ends. The CDR3 extends over 15 amino acids. This CDR3 reads CASSQGRGTGNTIYF. The CDR3 nucleotides read TGCGCCAGCAGCCAAGGCCGGGGGACTGGAAACACCATATATTTT.

The V and J genes are TRBV28 and TRBJ1-2; 8 bases align to TRBD1. CDR3 length equals 18 residues. J was trimmed by 1 base and V by 6 bases; bases with no gene match: 16. Per the germline V gene, CDR1 is MDHEN and CDR2 is SYDVKM. DNA of the CDR3: TGTGCCAGCAGCTCCACTCGGACAGGGCCCATTTATAACTATGGCTACACCTTC. Translation: CASSSTRTGPIYNYGYTF.

This clone was recorded a few times. The chain is built from TRBV5-6 and TRBJ1-1, with D perhaps matching TRBD1 (5 bases). Germline assignment: CDR1 SGHDT and CDR2 YYEEEE. The CDR3 totals 15 residues. V lost 3 bases, J lost 4 bases, and 16 bases lay in between. CDR3 coding DNA: TGTGCCAGCAGCTGGGGCTCGAGGGGAGGCACTGAAGCTTTCTTT. Translated, it gives CASSWGSRGGTEAFF.

The chain recombines TRBV5-8 with TRBJ2-6, with a possible D match to TRBD1 (5 bases). The ends were cut back, 0 bases at V and 0 bases at J, with 10 bases in the middle. This CDR3 is built from 17 residues. Germline V gene lookup returns CDR1 SGHTS and CDR2 YDEGEE. The CDR3 loop reads CASSLVRQRSGANVLTF. The DNA of the CDR3 is TGTGCCAGCAGCTTGGTGAGACAGCGCTCTGGGGCCAACGTCCTGACTTTC.

This clone was picked up a small number of times. The chain couples TRBV4-1 to TRBJ2-1; tentative D call: TRBD2 (6 bases). CDR1 and CDR2 (germline): MGHRA, YSYEKL. V shed 3 bases and J shed 9 bases, with 12 bases lying between them. The CDR3 spans 13 residues. The CDR3 region is CASSHQRRVEQFF. The CDR3 nucleotides are TGCGCCAGCAGCCATCAAAGGAGGGTTGAGCAGTTCTTC.

V usage is TRBV5-1 and J usage is TRBJ1-5; weak D call: TRBD1 (5 bases). The CDR3 is made up of 13 amino acids. The V and J ends lost 2 bases and 9 bases respectively, with 12 bases between them. Germline CDR1 is SGHRS and CDR2 is YFSETQ. The CDR3 spells CASSLSWGRPQHF. For the CDR3, the DNA is TGCGCCAGCAGCTTAAGTTGGGGCCGGCCCCAGCATTTT.

J is TRBJ1-6 and V is TRBV4-1; 7 positions agree with TRBD1. CDR1 and CDR2 (germline): MGHRA, YSYEKL. J lost 7 bases, V lost 0 bases, and 12 bases had no gene match. The CDR3 spans 18 residues. The CDR3 loop reads CASSQEDRTGQLNSPLHF. Written as DNA, the CDR3 is TGCGCCAGCAGCCAAGAGGACCGGACGGGACAGCTAAATTCACCCCTCCACTTT.

This chain uses TRBV4-3 with TRBJ1-1, with no clear D. Germline CDR1 reads LGHNA; CDR2 reads YSLEER. CDR3 length: 14 amino acids. The V and J ends lost 1 base and 0 bases respectively, with 6 bases between them. The CDR3, as DNA: TGCGCCAGCAGCCAAGCGGGAGTGAACACTGAAGCTTTCTTT. This codes for CASSQAGVNTEAFF.

V usage is TRBV7-9 and J usage is TRBJ1-6; 9 bases are a match to TRBD1. Germline V gives CDR1 SEHNR, CDR2 FQNEAQ (reference sequence). With 5 bases clipped from V and 6 bases from J, the junction kept 8 bases outside the gene matches. This CDR3 is built from 16 residues. The CDR3 DNA is TGTGCCAGCAGCCGCCGATCGGGACAGGGTAATTCACCCCTCCACTTT. Translation: CASSRRSGQGNSPLHF.

The rearrangement joins TRBV7-9 to TRBJ2-6, with 7 bases fitting TRBD1. Germline CDR1 SEHNR, CDR2 FQNEAQ (reference sequence). CDR3 length equals 16 residues. Losses at the gene ends were 2 bases for V and 3 bases for J; bases not matched to a gene: 4. CDR3 nucleotides: TGTGCCAGCAGCTTAACGGCAGGGGGTGGGGCCAACGTCCTGACTTTC. Its translation is CASSLTAGGGANVLTF. The complete variable domain, with remaining parts taken from reference TRBV7-9 and TRBJ2-6, reads DTGVSQNPRHKITKRGQNVTFRCDPISEHNRLYWYRQTLGQGPEFLTYFQNEAQLEKSRLLSDRFSAERPKGSFSTLEIQRTEQGDSAMYLCASSLTAGGGANVLTFGAGSRLTVL.

This sequence joins TRBV27 and TRBJ2-2, with D unresolved. V lost 3 bases and J 7 bases, leaving 12 bases between the germline ends. CDR3 size: 14 residues. Germline CDR1 MNHEY, CDR2 SMNVEV (reference sequence). This CDR3 reads CASSFEGGLGELFF. In DNA form, the CDR3 reads TGTGCCAGCAGTTTTGAAGGCGGCCTCGGGGAGCTGTTTTTT.